Below, 9 T cell receptor beta chains from the same sample are listed, as sequenced in a study of shared T cell receptors in the human thymus. Repertoires were generated with immunoSEQ multiplex PCR, while TCRdb's copy carries only in-frame clones and drops some. Of some 640,000 clones in the sample, more than 75% are singletons; the top ten hold 0.0094%. The same sample was also used in a study of human thymus T cells.

Source material: thymocytes. These TCRs come from a boy under two years old with a congenital heart defect.

The J gene is TRBJ2-7, the V gene TRBV27, with 9 bases aligning to TRBD1. The V gene end was trimmed by 5 bases and the J gene end by 1 base; junction bases not matched to a gene: 6. This CDR3 contains 15 residues. The germline V gene encodes CDR1 MNHEY and CDR2 SMNVEV (reference sequence). CDR3: CASSATGTGSYEQYF. The DNA of the CDR3 is TGTGCCAGCAGTGCTACCGGGACAGGGTCCTACGAGCAGTACTTC.

V gene TRBV5-5 combines with J gene TRBJ1-5; maybe TRBD1 (6 bases). The CDR3 consists of 14 residues. Germline-derived CDR1 and CDR2 are SGHKS and YYEKEE (reference sequence). V gave up 8 bases and J gave up 0 bases, with 12 bases separating them. CDR3 nucleotide sequence: TGTGCCAGTTGCCGGACAGCTAGCAATCAGCCCCAGCATTTT. Its translation is CASCRTASNQPQHF.

The chain links TRBV14 to TRBJ2-2, with 13 bases identical to TRBD2. Germline V gene data show CDR1 as SGHDN and CDR2 as FVKESK. There are 17 residues in the CDR3. V gave up 3 bases and J gave up 5 bases; unmatched junction bases: 6. The CDR3 DNA reads as TGTGCCAGCAGCCACAGGACTAGCGGGAGCAAAACCGGGGAGCTGTTTTTT. It specifies CASSHRTSGSKTGELFF.

V usage is TRBV2 and J usage is TRBJ1-2; D not resolved. Trimming left V 3 bases short and J 10 bases short, with 9 bases between. There are 11 residues in the CDR3. Germline CDR1 SNHLY, CDR2 FYNNEI. This CDR3 reads CASSEEAVYTF. CDR3 in DNA: TGTGCCAGCAGTGAGGAGGCGGTCTACACCTTC. Filled out from reference TRBV2 and TRBJ1-2, the complete variable domain reads EPEVTQTPSHQVTQMGQEVILRCVPISNHLYFYWYRQILGQKVEFLVSFYNNEISEKSEIFDDQFSVERPDGSNFTLKIRSTKLEDSAMYFCASSEEAVYTFGSGTRLTVV.

The chain employs TRBV28 and TRBJ1-1; 8 nucleotides align to TRBD1. The CDR3 totals 14 residues. Germline CDR1 reads MDHEN; CDR2 reads SYDVKM. V lost 3 bases and J lost 5; bases outside the gene matches: 5. The CDR3 is CASSFRTGRTEAFF. The CDR3, as DNA: TGTGCCAGCAGTTTTAGGACAGGGCGGACTGAAGCTTTCTTT. The complete variable domain, with remaining parts taken from reference TRBV28 and TRBJ1-1, reads DVKVTQSSRYLVKRTGEKVFLECVQDMDHENMFWYRQDPGLGLRLIYFSYDVKMKEKGDIPEGYSVSREKKERFSLILESASTNQTSMYLCASSFRTGRTEAFFGQGTRLTVV.

A single count supports this clone. The chain combines TRBV9 with TRBJ2-1; D not certain. This CDR3 is built from 13 residues. V lost 0 bases and J lost 6, with 7 bases in between. Germline CDR1 is SGDLS and CDR2 is YYNGEE. The CDR3 loop reads CASSVDSTNEQFF. DNA for the CDR3: TGTGCCAGCAGCGTAGATAGTACCAATGAGCAGTTCTTC.

This rearrangement joins TRBV4-2 to TRBJ1-5, with 7 bases aligning to TRBD1. The V gene's germline CDR1 is LGHNA and CDR2 YNFKEQ. V gave up 1 base and J gave up 7 bases; unmatched junction bases: 10. The CDR3 has 16 residues. Written as DNA, the CDR3 is TGTGCCAGCAGCCAAGGTCGACAGGGATCGGACCAGCCCCAGCATTTT. Translating it yields CASSQGRQGSDQPQHF.

This chain connects TRBV9 to TRBJ1-1; possibly TRBD1 for D (5 bases). The CDR3 spans 15 residues. Germline V gives CDR1 SGDLS, CDR2 YYNGEE. V lost 0 bases and J lost 5, with 14 bases in between. CDR3 in amino acids: CASSVGRGLQTEAFF. DNA for the CDR3: TGTGCCAGCAGCGTAGGAAGGGGATTGCAGACTGAAGCTTTCTTT. The entire variable domain, with the rest obtained from reference TRBV9 and TRBJ1-1, is as follows: DSGVTQTPKHLITATGQRVTLRCSPRSGDLSVYWYQQSLDQGLQFLIQYYNGEERAKGNILERFSAQQFPDLHSELNLSSLELGDSALYFCASSVGRGLQTEAFFGQGTRLTVV.

This clone came up a few times. J is TRBJ1-2 and V is TRBV19, with a tentative D call TRBD1 (6 bases). Germline V gene lookup returns CDR1 LNHDA and CDR2 SQIVND (reference sequence). The CDR3 spans 16 residues. V was trimmed by 0 bases and J by 8 bases, leaving 19 bases between them. Here the CDR3 DNA reads TGTGCCAGTAGTATAGATCCGAAGGGGGTTAGTGTCGGCTACACCTTC. Translation: CASSIDPKGVSVGYTF.